These 17 T cell receptor beta chains were all obtained from the same sample, sequenced in a study of shared clonotypes between healthy human individuals. Only CD45RO-negative cells positively selected for CCR7 counted as naive CD8 cells, so terminally differentiated effector memory CD45RA+ cells were excluded. Sequencing used immunoSEQ multiplex PCR; TCRdb keeps in-frame clones, though not all of them. The repertoire holds over 800,000 clones, with almost 95% as singletons. Sequenced: naive CD8+ T cells sorted from blood. The receptors stem from a man in his thirties or forties in good health.

This chain uses TRBV19 with TRBJ2-1, with 9 bases lining up with TRBD1. V was pared by 5 bases and J by 6 bases, with 14 bases of the junction left unmatched. The CDR3 covers 17 residues. Germline lookup yields CDR1 LNHDA and CDR2 SQIVND (reference sequence). CDR3 nucleotide sequence: TGTGCCAGTAGTGTCCAACAGGGGGCCTCCTTTTTCAATGAGCAGTTCTTC. Translated, it gives CASSVQQGASFFNEQFF.

The chain uses TRBV6-6 and TRBJ2-5, with a tentative D call TRBD1 (7 bases). The V and J ends lost 8 bases and 0 bases respectively, with 10 bases between them. Germline assignment: CDR1 MNHNY and CDR2 SVGAGI (reference sequence). This CDR3 is built from 13 residues. This CDR3 is CASGGTDQETQYF. As DNA, the CDR3 is TGTGCCAGCGGAGGGACAGACCAAGAGACCCAGTACTTC.

The chain employs TRBV7-9 and TRBJ2-7; 9 nucleotides agree with TRBD2. Germline CDR1 and CDR2: SEHNR and FQNEAQ (reference sequence). There are 15 residues in the CDR3. V shed 3 bases, J shed 3 bases, and the junction held 6 bases outside the gene matches. The CDR3 DNA reads as TGTGCCAGCAGCTTGGCTAGCGGGGCCCACTACGAGCAGTACTTC. The encoded protein is CASSLASGAHYEQYF.

The V and J genes are TRBV11-2 and TRBJ2-3; 10 nucleotides align to TRBD2. CDR1 is SGHAT, CDR2 FQNNGV, per germline. The CDR3 loop spans 17 amino acids. The V segment lost 0 bases and the J segment 2 bases; nucleotides outside the gene matches: 5. DNA for the CDR3: TGTGCCAGCAGCTTAGACGGACTAGCGGAGCACACAGATACGCAGTATTTT. The encoded protein is CASSLDGLAEHTDTQYF.

The chain links TRBV11-3 to TRBJ2-7; D may be TRBD1 (5 bases). This CDR3 is built from 13 residues. Trimming stripped 4 bases from V and 4 bases from J, with 11 bases between. Germline-derived CDR1 and CDR2 are SGHNT and YENEEA. CDR3 nucleotides: TGTGCCAGCAGCTCCCAAAGGGGTTACGAGCAGTACTTC. It encodes CASSSQRGYEQYF.

CDR3 nucleotide sequence: TGTGCAAGTCGCTTAGCGCGGATGGGGTTGGTCGGGGAGCTGTTTTTT. Translation: CASRLARMGLVGELFF. The chain couples TRBV12-2 to TRBJ2-2. TRBV12-2 has pseudogene status. The CDR3 extends over 16 amino acids.

This clone was observed a single time. This chain's CDR3 is CASSSRTNSYNEQFF. CDR3 DNA sequence: TGTGCCAGCAGCTCCCGGACTAACTCCTACAATGAGCAGTTCTTC. The rearrangement links TRBV11-3 to TRBJ2-1; D might be TRBD2 (6 bases). Germline V lookup: CDR1 SGHNT, CDR2 YENEEA. This CDR3 comprises 15 residues. Trimming removed 4 bases at V and 0 bases at J, with 10 bases between.

The chain couples TRBV11-2 to TRBJ2-2; the D gene is possibly TRBD2 (6 bases). Germline V gene data show CDR1 as SGHAT and CDR2 as FQNNGV. The CDR3 sequence is 17 residues long. Trimming stripped 2 bases from V and 0 bases from J, with 13 bases between. This CDR3 is CASSLYGGPSNTGELFF. In nucleotides, the CDR3 is TGTGCCAGCAGCTTATACGGGGGTCCCTCGAACACCGGGGAGCTGTTTTTT.

The chain is built from TRBV6-6 and TRBJ2-7; 9 bases match TRBD2. J gave up 6 bases and V 5 bases, and 11 bases lay outside the gene matches. CDR3 length: 15 amino acids. CDR1 is MNHNY, CDR2 SVGAGI, per germline (reference sequence). This CDR3 is CASSRLIAGDGEQYF. CDR3 sequence (DNA): TGTGCCAGCAGTAGACTCATAGCGGGAGACGGCGAGCAGTACTTC.

The chain carries TRBV11-2 and TRBJ2-1, with TRBD1 matching over 9 bases. There are 14 residues in the CDR3. The V segment lost 1 base and the J segment 8 bases; nucleotides outside the gene matches: 3. CDR1 and CDR2 from the germline V gene are SGHAT and FQNNGV. The CDR3 DNA reads TGTGCCAGCAGCTTAGGAGGACAGGGGTATGAGCAGTTCTTC. Its translation: CASSLGGQGYEQFF. The whole variable domain, filled in from reference TRBV11-2 and TRBJ2-1, reads EAGVAQSPRYKIIEKRQSVAFWCNPISGHATLYWYQQILGQGPKLLIQFQNNGVVDDSQLPKDRFSAERLKGVDSTLKIQPAKLEDSAVYLCASSLGGQGYEQFFGPGTRLTVL.

This chain uses TRBV12-2 with TRBJ2-1; TRBD2, the D gene given by the table, was not confirmed from the DNA. TRBV12-2 is shown as a pseudogene. This CDR3 region has 17 residues. The CDR3 here is CASRLELPSGKDNEQFF. In DNA form, the CDR3 reads TGTGCAAGTCGCTTAGAGCTGCCTAGCGGGAAGGACAATGAGCAGTTCTTC.

This clone was seen only once. The chain joins TRBV13 to TRBJ1-1; D remains ambiguous. CDR1 and CDR2 from the germline V gene are PRHDT and FYEKMQ (reference sequence). V lost 0 bases to trimming and J lost 10 bases, with 12 bases between them. The CDR3 sequence is 13 residues long. CDR3: CASSLGVRQTAFF. Written as DNA, the CDR3 is TGTGCCAGCAGCTTAGGGGTACGGCAGACAGCTTTCTTT.

The chain recombines TRBV6-1 with TRBJ2-5; 11 bases map to TRBD1. With 8 bases clipped from V and 5 bases from J, the junction kept 7 bases outside the gene matches. The CDR3 has 14 amino acids. Germline V gives CDR1 MNHNS, CDR2 SASEGT. The CDR3 is CASVGQGAWETQYF. Written as DNA, the CDR3 is TGTGCCAGCGTAGGACAGGGGGCTTGGGAGACCCAGTACTTC.

J is TRBJ2-3 and V is TRBV7-8; D not certain. V lost 5 bases and J 2 bases, leaving 5 bases between the germline ends. The CDR3 runs 12 residues. CDR1 is SGHVS, CDR2 FQNEAQ, per germline. CDR3 DNA sequence: TGTGCCAGCAGCCCATTCACAGATACGCAGTATTTT. Residues: CASSPFTDTQYF.

This clone was counted once. The chain combines TRBV7-9 with TRBJ1-4; 7 bases are a match to TRBD1. With 4 bases clipped from V and 6 bases from J, the junction kept 11 bases outside the gene matches. Germline assignment: CDR1 SEHNR and CDR2 FQNEAQ (reference sequence). This CDR3 spans 16 amino acids. Written as DNA, the CDR3 is TGTGCCAGCAGCTCCAGCCGGCGACAGGGAGATGAAAAACTGTTTTTT. It specifies CASSSSRRQGDEKLFF.

The J gene is TRBJ2-5, the V gene TRBV28; TRBD2 matches at 11 bases. The V gene's germline CDR1 is MDHEN and CDR2 SYDVKM. This CDR3 has 18 amino acids. The junction had 12 bases not matched to a gene; V was cut back by 2 bases and J by 4 bases. CDR3 bases: TGTGCCAGCAGTTTAGAGATAGCGGGAGGGGGAGGAGGAGAGACCCAGTACTTC. Translated, it gives CASSLEIAGGGGGETQYF.

The chain couples TRBV7-8 to TRBJ1-1, with 8 bases matching TRBD1. Losses at the gene ends were 5 bases for V and 1 base for J; bases not matched to a gene: 6. Germline V lookup: CDR1 SGHVS, CDR2 FQNEAQ. The CDR3 sequence is 15 residues long. In DNA, the CDR3 is TGTGCCAGCAGCAAGAACAGGGGGGCGAACACTGAAGCTTTCTTT. It encodes CASSKNRGANTEAFF.